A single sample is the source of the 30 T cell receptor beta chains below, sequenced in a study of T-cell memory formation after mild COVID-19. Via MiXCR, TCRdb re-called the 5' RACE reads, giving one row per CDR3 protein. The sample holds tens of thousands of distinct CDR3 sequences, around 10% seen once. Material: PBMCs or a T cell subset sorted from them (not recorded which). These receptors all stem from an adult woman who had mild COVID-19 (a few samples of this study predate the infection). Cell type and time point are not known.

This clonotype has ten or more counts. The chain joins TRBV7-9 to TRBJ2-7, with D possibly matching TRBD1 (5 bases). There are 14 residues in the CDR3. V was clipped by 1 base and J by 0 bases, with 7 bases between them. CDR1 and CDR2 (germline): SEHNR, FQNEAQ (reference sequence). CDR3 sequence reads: CASSLGQSSYEQYF. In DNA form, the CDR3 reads TGTGCCAGCAGCTTAGGACAGAGCTCCTACGAGCAGTACTTC.

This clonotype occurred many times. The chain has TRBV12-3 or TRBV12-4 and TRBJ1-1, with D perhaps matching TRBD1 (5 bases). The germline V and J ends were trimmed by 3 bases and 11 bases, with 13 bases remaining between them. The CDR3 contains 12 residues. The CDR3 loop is CASSLVRGAAFF. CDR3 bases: TGTGCCAGCAGTTTGGTAAGAGGGGCCGCTTTCTTT.

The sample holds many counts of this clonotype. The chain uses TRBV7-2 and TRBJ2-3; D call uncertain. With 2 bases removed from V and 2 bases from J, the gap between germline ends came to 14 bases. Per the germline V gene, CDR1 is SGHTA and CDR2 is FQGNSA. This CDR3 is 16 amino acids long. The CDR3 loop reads CASSLRAMKSTDTQYF. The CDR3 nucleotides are TGTGCCAGCAGCTTAAGGGCCATGAAGTCCACAGATACGCAGTATTTT.

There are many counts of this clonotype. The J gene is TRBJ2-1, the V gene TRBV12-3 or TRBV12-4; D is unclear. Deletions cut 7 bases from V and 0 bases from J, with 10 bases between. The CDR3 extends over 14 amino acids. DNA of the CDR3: TGTGCCAGCACCCCGAGAAGCTCCTACAATGAGCAGTTCTTC. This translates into CASTPRSSYNEQFF.

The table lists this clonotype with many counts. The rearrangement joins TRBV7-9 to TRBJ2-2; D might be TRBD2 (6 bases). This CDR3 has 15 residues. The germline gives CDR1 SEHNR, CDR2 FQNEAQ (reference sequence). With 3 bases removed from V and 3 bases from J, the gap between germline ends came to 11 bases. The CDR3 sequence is CASSFGTSHTGELFF. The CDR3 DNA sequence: TGTGCCAGCAGCTTCGGGACTTCCCACACCGGGGAGCTGTTTTTT.

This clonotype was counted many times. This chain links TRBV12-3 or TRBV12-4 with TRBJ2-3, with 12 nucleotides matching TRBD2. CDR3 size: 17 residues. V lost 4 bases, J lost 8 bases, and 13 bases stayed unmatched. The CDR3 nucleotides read TGTGCCAGCAGTTCCCTCCCCGGACTAGCGGGGCCAGGTACGCAGTATTTT. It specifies CASSSLPGLAGPGTQYF.

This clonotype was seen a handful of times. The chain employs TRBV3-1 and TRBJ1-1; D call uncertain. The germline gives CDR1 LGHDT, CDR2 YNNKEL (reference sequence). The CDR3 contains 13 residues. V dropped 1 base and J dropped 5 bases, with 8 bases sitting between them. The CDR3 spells CASSQVLGTEAFF. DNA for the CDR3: TGTGCCAGCAGCCAAGTGTTGGGGACTGAAGCTTTCTTT.

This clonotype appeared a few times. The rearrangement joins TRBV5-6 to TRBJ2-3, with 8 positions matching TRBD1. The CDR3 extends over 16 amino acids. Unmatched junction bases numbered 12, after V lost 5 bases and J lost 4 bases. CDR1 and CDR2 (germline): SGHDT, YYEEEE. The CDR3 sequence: CASSLGGQGKADTQYF. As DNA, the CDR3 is TGTGCCAGCAGTCTGGGAGGACAGGGAAAAGCAGATACGCAGTATTTT.

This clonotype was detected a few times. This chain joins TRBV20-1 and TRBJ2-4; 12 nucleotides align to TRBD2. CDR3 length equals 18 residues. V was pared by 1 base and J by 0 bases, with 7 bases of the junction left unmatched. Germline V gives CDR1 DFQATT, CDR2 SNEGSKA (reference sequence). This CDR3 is CSARVRLAGDLAKNIQYF. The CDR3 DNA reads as TGCAGTGCTAGAGTAAGACTAGCGGGGGACCTAGCCAAAAACATTCAGTACTTC.

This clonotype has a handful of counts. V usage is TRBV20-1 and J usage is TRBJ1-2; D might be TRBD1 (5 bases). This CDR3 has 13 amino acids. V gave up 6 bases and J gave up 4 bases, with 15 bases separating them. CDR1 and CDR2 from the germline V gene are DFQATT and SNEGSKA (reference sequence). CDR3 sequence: CSAGQGTFYGYTF. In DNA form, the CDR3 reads TGCAGTGCCGGGCAAGGGACCTTCTATGGCTACACCTTC.

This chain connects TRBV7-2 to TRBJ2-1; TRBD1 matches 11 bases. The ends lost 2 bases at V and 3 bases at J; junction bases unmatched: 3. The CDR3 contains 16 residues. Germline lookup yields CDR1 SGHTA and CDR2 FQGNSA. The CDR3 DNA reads TGTGCCAGCAGCTTAAAGGGGACAGGGGGCTACAATGAGCAGTTCTTC. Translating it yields CASSLKGTGGYNEQFF.

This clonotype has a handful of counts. CDR3 bases: TGTGCCACCGGTGGAAGACGGGGGACTAGCACAGATACGCAGTATTTT. Translated, it gives CATGGRRGTSTDTQYF. The rearrangement joins TRBV24-1 to TRBJ2-3; a weak D match, TRBD2 (6 bases). Trimming removed 9 bases at V and 0 bases at J, with 18 bases between. CDR1 is KGHDR and CDR2 is SFDVKD in the germline V gene. CDR3 length: 16 residues.

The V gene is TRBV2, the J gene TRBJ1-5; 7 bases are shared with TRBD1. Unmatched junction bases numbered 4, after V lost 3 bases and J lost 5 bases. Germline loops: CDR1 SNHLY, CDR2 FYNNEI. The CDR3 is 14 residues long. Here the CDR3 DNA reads TGTGCCAGCAGTGACCGGACAGGTCATCAGCCCCAGCATTTT. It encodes CASSDRTGHQPQHF.

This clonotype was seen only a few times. CDR3 region: CGGSPLHF. DNA for the CDR3: TGCGGGGGTTCACCCCTCCACTTT. The chain links TRBV20-1 to TRBJ1-6, with D perhaps matching TRBD1 (5 bases). Germline-derived CDR1 and CDR2 are DFQATT and SNEGSKA (reference sequence). The CDR3 has 8 amino acids.

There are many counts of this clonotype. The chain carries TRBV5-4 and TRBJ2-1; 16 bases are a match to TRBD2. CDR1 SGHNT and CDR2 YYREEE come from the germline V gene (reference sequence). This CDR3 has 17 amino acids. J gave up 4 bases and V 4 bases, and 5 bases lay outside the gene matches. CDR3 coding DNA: TGTGCCAGCAGCCCGGGACTAGCGGGAGGGCGATACAATGAGCAGTTCTTC. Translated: CASSPGLAGGRYNEQFF.

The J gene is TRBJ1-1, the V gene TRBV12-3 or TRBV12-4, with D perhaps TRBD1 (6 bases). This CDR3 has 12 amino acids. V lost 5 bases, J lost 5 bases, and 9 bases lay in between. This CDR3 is CASSDRFTEAFF. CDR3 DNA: TGTGCCAGCAGTGACAGGTTTACTGAAGCTTTCTTT.

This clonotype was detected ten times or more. CDR3 bases: TGTGCCAGCAGCCCCCAGGAGCGGTTGGTGGAGACCCAGTACTTC. It translates to CASSPQERLVETQYF. This chain joins TRBV7-9 and TRBJ2-5, with D maybe TRBD2 (5 bases). Per the germline V gene, CDR1 is SEHNR and CDR2 is FQNEAQ (reference sequence). The V gene lost 5 bases and the J gene lost 5 bases, with 18 bases spanning the gap. The CDR3 length is 15 residues. Complete variable domain (other parts from reference TRBV7-9 and TRBJ2-5): DTGVSQNPRHKITKRGQNVTFRCDPISEHNRLYWYRQTLGQGPEFLTYFQNEAQLEKSRLLSDRFSAERPKGSFSTLEIQRTEQGDSAMYLCASSPQERLVETQYFGPGTRLLVL.

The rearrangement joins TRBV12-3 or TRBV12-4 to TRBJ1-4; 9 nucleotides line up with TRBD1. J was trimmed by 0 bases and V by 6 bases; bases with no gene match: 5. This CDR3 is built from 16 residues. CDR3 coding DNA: TGTGCCAGCAGCCAAGGACAGGGGTCAACTAATGAAAAACTGTTTTTT. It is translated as CASSQGQGSTNEKLFF.

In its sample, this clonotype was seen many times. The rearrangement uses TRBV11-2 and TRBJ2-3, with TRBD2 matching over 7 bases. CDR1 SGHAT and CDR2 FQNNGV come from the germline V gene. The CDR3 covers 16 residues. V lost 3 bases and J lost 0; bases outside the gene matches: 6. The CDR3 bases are TGTGCCAGCAGCTTTGGCGGGGGAGTCAGCACAGATACGCAGTATTTT. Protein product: CASSFGGGVSTDTQYF. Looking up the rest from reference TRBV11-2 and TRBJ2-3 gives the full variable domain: EAGVAQSPRYKIIEKRQSVAFWCNPISGHATLYWYQQILGQGPKLLIQFQNNGVVDDSQLPKDRFSAERLKGVDSTLKIQPAKLEDSAVYLCASSFGGGVSTDTQYFGPGTRLTVL.

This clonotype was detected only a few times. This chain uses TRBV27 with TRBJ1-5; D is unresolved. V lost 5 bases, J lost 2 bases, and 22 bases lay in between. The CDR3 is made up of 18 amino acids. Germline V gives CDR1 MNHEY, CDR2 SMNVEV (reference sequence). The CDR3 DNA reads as TGTGCCAGCAGTCAAACGGTCGACCTTTTTGGGGGCAATCAGCCCCAGCATTTT. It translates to CASSQTVDLFGGNQPQHF.

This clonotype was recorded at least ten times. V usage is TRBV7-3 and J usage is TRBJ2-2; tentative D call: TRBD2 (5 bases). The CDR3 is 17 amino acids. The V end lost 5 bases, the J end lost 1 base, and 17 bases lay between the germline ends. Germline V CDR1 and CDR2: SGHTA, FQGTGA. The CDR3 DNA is TGTGCCAGCAGCCCCACGCCCTCTGGAGGGAACACCGGGGAGCTGTTTTTT. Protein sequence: CASSPTPSGGNTGELFF. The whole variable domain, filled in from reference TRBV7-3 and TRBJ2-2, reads GAGVSQTPSNKVTEKGKYVELRCDPISGHTALYWYRQSLGQGPEFLIYFQGTGAADDSGLPNDRFFAVRPEGSVSTLKIQRTERGDSAVYLCASSPTPSGGNTGELFFGEGSRLTVL.

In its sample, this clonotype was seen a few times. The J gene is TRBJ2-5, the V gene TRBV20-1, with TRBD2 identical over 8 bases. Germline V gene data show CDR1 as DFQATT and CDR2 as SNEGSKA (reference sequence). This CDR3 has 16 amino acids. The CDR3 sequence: CSSLGLAGGRQETQYF. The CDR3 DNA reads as TGCAGCTCCTTAGGGCTAGCGGGTGGACGCCAAGAGACCCAGTACTTC.

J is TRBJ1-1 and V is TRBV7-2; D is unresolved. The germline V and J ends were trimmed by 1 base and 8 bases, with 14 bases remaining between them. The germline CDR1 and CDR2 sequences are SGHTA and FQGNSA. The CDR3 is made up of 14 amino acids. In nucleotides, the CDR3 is TGTGCCAGCAGCTTAGTAACTCCCCTAAGCGAAGCTTTCTTT. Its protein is CASSLVTPLSEAFF.

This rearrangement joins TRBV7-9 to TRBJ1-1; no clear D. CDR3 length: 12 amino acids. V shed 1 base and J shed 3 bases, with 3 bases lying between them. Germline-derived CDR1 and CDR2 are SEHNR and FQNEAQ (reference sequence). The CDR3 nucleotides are TGTGCCAGCAGCTTAGACCACACTGAAGCTTTCTTT. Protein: CASSLDHTEAFF.

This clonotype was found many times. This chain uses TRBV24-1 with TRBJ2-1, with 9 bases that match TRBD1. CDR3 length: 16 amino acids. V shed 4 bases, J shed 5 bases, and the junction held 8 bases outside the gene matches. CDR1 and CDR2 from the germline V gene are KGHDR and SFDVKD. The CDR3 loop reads CATSEQNRGRHNEQFF. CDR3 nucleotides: TGTGCCACCAGTGAACAGAACAGGGGGCGCCACAATGAGCAGTTCTTC.

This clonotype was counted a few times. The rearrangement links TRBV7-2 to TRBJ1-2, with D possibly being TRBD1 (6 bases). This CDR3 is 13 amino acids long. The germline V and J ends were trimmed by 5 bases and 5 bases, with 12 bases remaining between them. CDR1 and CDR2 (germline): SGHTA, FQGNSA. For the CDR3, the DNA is TGTGCCAGCAGCCCCACAGGGATATATGGCTACACCTTC. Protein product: CASSPTGIYGYTF. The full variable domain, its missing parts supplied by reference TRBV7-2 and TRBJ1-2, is GAGVSQSPSNKVTEKGKDVELRCDPISGHTALYWYRQSLGQGLEFLIYFQGNSAPDKSGLPSDRFSAERTGGSVSTLTIQRTQQEDSAVYLCASSPTGIYGYTFGSGTRLTVV.

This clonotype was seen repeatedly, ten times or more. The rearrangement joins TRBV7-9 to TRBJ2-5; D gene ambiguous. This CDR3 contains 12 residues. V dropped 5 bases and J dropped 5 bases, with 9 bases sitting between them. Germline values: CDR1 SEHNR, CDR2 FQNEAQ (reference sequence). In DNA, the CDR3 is TGTGCCAGCAGCCCCGTGGGTGAGACCCAGTACTTC. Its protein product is CASSPVGETQYF.

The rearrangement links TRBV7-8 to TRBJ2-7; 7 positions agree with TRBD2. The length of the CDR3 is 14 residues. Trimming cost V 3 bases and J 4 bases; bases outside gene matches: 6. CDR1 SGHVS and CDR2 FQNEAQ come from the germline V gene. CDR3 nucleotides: TGTGCCAGCAGCTTTGCGGGAGCGGGGTACGAGCAGTACTTC. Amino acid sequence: CASSFAGAGYEQYF.

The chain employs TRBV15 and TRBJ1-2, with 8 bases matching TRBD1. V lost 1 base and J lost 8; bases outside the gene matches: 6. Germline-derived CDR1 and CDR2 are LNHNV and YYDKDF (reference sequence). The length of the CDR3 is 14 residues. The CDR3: CATSRAETGDGYTF. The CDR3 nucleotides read TGTGCCACCAGCAGAGCTGAGACAGGGGACGGCTACACCTTC.

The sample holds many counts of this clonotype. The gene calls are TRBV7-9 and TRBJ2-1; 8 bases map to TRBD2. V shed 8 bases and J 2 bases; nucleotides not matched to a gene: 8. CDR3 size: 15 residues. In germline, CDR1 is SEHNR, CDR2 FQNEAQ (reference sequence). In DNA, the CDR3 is TGTGCCAGCTTCTCGTCGGGAGGGCCCTACAATGAGCAGTTCTTC. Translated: CASFSSGGPYNEQFF.